These 27 T cell receptor beta chains were all obtained from the same sample, sequenced in a study of shared clonotypes between healthy human individuals. TCRdb's copy holds only in-frame clones and misses some; the assay was immunoSEQ multiplex PCR. The sample records more than 2 million clones, 85% to 95% being singletons. Specimen: naive CD4+ T cells sorted from blood. Subset meaning: CD45RA+ positively selected. The receptors here all came from a man younger than 35 in good health.

The rearrangement joins TRBV7-9 to TRBJ2-7, with 10 positions matching TRBD1. V gave up 5 bases and J gave up 3 bases; unmatched junction bases: 7. The germline V gene encodes CDR1 SEHNR and CDR2 FQNEAQ (reference sequence). CDR3 length equals 15 residues. CDR3 bases: TGTGCCAGCAGCGTCACCGGGACAGGGGTCTACGAGCAGTACTTC. Translated: CASSVTGTGVYEQYF.

The V call is TRBV7-9, the J call TRBJ2-7, with no clear D. This CDR3 spans 12 amino acids. CDR1 is SEHNR and CDR2 is FQNEAQ in the germline V gene (reference sequence). V lost 0 bases and J lost 6, with 6 bases in between. The CDR3 nucleotides read TGTGCCAGCAGCTTAGCGTCGTCCGAGCAGTACTTC. Translated: CASSLASSEQYF. The complete variable domain, with remaining parts taken from reference TRBV7-9 and TRBJ2-7, reads DTGVSQNPRHKITKRGQNVTFRCDPISEHNRLYWYRQTLGQGPEFLTYFQNEAQLEKSRLLSDRFSAERPKGSFSTLEIQRTEQGDSAMYLCASSLASSEQYFGPGTRLTVT.

The rearrangement joins TRBV4-1 to TRBJ2-7, with D maybe TRBD2 (5 bases). Trimming removed 4 bases at V and 0 bases at J, with 19 bases between. CDR1 and CDR2 (germline): MGHRA, YSYEKL. CDR3 length equals 17 residues. The CDR3 loop reads CASSRDPPAVSSYEQYF. DNA of the CDR3: TGCGCCAGCAGCCGCGACCCCCCAGCGGTGAGCTCCTACGAGCAGTACTTC.

The rearrangement joins TRBV5-4 to TRBJ2-2; 7 nucleotides match TRBD1. With V trimmed by 5 bases and J by 9 bases, 10 bases remained unmatched. Germline loops: CDR1 SGHNT, CDR2 YYREEE (reference sequence). This CDR3 has 14 residues. The CDR3 DNA is TGTGCCAGCAGGCCAGGGGGATTGCCTCGGGAGCTGTTTTTT. Translating it yields CASRPGGLPRELFF.

This rearrangement joins TRBV6-6 to TRBJ1-1; TRBD1 matches at 7 bases. After removal of 4 bases from V and 1 base from J, the junction contained 9 bases not matched to a gene. Germline values: CDR1 MNHNY, CDR2 SVGAGI (reference sequence). The CDR3 totals 16 residues. Here the CDR3 reads CASSSETGRRNTEAFF. The CDR3 coding sequence is TGTGCCAGCAGTTCCGAGACAGGGAGACGGAACACTGAAGCTTTCTTT.

The gene calls are TRBV2 and TRBJ1-2; 8 bases are shared with TRBD1. The V and J ends lost 6 bases and 7 bases, in that order; junction bases with no gene match: 7. The CDR3 has 13 amino acids. Germline V lookup: CDR1 SNHLY, CDR2 FYNNEI. In nucleotides, the CDR3 is TGTGCCAGCAGGGGACAGGCCCCTTCTGGCTACACCTTC. Translated, it gives CASRGQAPSGYTF.

J is TRBJ2-3 and V is TRBV19, with 7 bases identical to TRBD1. V lost 5 bases to trimming and J lost 0 bases; unmatched junction nucleotides: 8. Germline CDR1 reads LNHDA; CDR2 reads SQIVND (reference sequence). CDR3 length equals 16 residues. The CDR3 DNA follows: TGTGCCAGTAGTCCCCAGGGGGTCCTTAGCACAGATACGCAGTATTTT. Translation: CASSPQGVLSTDTQYF.

V and J are TRBV5-1 and TRBJ2-7; 8 positions agree with TRBD1. The length of the CDR3 is 14 residues. CDR1 is SGHRS and CDR2 is YFSETQ in the germline V gene. V dropped 4 bases and J dropped 0; count of bases not matched to a gene: 3. The CDR3 DNA follows: TGCGCCAGCAGCCAGGGGGCCATCTCCTACGAGCAGTACTTC. Amino acids: CASSQGAISYEQYF.

This rearrangement joins TRBV18 to TRBJ1-1, with 9 nucleotides matching TRBD1. The germline gives CDR1 KGHSH, CDR2 LQKENI. The CDR3 loop spans 12 amino acids. V was pared by 4 bases and J by 11 bases, with 5 bases of the junction left unmatched. The DNA for the CDR3 is TGTGCCAGCTCACACCGGGACAGGGAGGCTTTCTTT. It is translated as CASSHRDREAFF.

V is TRBV25-1 and J is TRBJ1-1; TRBD1 is a possible D gene (6 bases). Germline values: CDR1 MGHDK, CDR2 SYGVNS. V shed 1 base and J shed 4 bases, with 13 bases lying between them. The CDR3 length is 15 residues. The CDR3 reads CASSESRGVGTEAFF. The CDR3 coding sequence is TGTGCCAGCAGTGAATCCAGGGGAGTGGGCACTGAAGCTTTCTTT.

The chain couples TRBV12-5 to TRBJ2-3, with a tentative D call TRBD2 (6 bases). Trimming stripped 6 bases from V and 2 bases from J, with 18 bases between. Germline assignment: CDR1 LGHNT and CDR2 FRNRAP. This CDR3 spans 16 amino acids. The CDR3 here is CASGRYSGGYTDTQYF. CDR3 in DNA: TGTGCTAGTGGGCGATACTCCGGGGGATACACAGATACGCAGTATTTT.

As concerns this clone: Other DNA sequences in the same sample also yield this CDR3. The CDR3 spells CASRRGGTDTQYF. Here the CDR3 DNA reads TGTGCCAGCAGACGGGGGGGGACAGATACGCAGTATTTT. The chain recombines TRBV6-5 with TRBJ2-3; 8 positions agree with TRBD2. The germline V gene encodes CDR1 MNHEY and CDR2 SVGAGI. This CDR3 is 13 amino acids long. Trimming cost V 6 bases and J 3 bases; bases outside gene matches: 2.

This clone was observed once. The chain links TRBV5-1 to TRBJ2-7; D possibly uses TRBD1 or TRBD2 (5 bases each). V shed 2 bases and J shed 7 bases, with 16 bases lying between them. The CDR3 is 14 residues long. Germline CDR1 reads SGHRS; CDR2 reads YFSETQ. This CDR3 reads CASSLLRMGEEQYF. Written as DNA, the CDR3 is TGCGCCAGCAGCTTATTAAGGATGGGGGAAGAGCAGTACTTC.

In DNA, the CDR3 is TGTGCCAGCATCCACCCCGGGGGCACTGAAGCTTTCTTT. Amino acid sequence: CASIHPGGTEAFF. J is TRBJ1-1 and V is TRBV7-2; D is perhaps TRBD1 (5 bases). Between the trimmed V and J ends, which lost 7 bases and 4 bases, there was a span of 13 bases. Germline CDR1 reads SGHTA; CDR2 reads FQGNSA. CDR3 length equals 13 residues.

Details on this clone: At the DNA level, this CDR3 is encoded by other sequences in the same sample as well. The gene calls are TRBV18 and TRBJ2-3; no clear D. Trimming removed 1 base from V and 4 bases from J, with 3 bases in between. Germline V gene data show CDR1 as KGHSH and CDR2 as LQKENI. This CDR3 is built from 12 residues. The CDR3 loop is CASSPRADTQYF. CDR3 DNA: TGTGCCAGCTCACCACGGGCAGATACGCAGTATTTT. Using reference TRBV18 and TRBJ2-3 for the parts outside the CDR3, the full variable domain is NAGVMQNPRHLVRRRGQEARLRCSPMKGHSHVYWYRQLPEEGLKFMVYLQKENIIDESGMPKERFSAEFPKEGPSILRIQQVVRGDSAAYFCASSPRADTQYFGPGTRLTVL.

The chain recombines TRBV18 with TRBJ1-1, with unresolved D. V was shortened by 2 bases and J by 6 bases, with 10 bases between the two germline ends. CDR1 KGHSH and CDR2 LQKENI come from the germline V gene. The CDR3 covers 13 residues. The CDR3 region has the DNA TGTGCCAGCTCACCAAGCCCGAGCGCTGAAGCTTTCTTT. It is translated as CASSPSPSAEAFF. The full variable domain, in which reference TRBV18 and TRBJ1-1 provide the parts outside the CDR3, is NAGVMQNPRHLVRRRGQEARLRCSPMKGHSHVYWYRQLPEEGLKFMVYLQKENIIDESGMPKERFSAEFPKEGPSILRIQQVVRGDSAAYFCASSPSPSAEAFFGQGTRLTVV.

This clone was picked up one time. The V and J genes are TRBV4-3 and TRBJ2-1; D may be TRBD1 (5 bases). V was pared by 4 bases and J by 1 base, with 11 bases between. Looked up from germline, CDR1 is LGHNA and CDR2 is YSLEER. The CDR3 sequence is 15 residues long. The CDR3 protein is CASSPARVSYNEQFF. The CDR3 coding sequence is TGCGCCAGCAGCCCGGCCAGGGTGTCCTACAATGAGCAGTTCTTC.

The V call is TRBV29-1, the J call TRBJ2-7, with 7 positions matching TRBD1. Germline lookup yields CDR1 SQVTM and CDR2 ANQGSEA. The V and J ends lost 6 bases and 6 bases, in that order; junction bases with no gene match: 11. This CDR3 comprises 13 residues. DNA of the CDR3: TGCAGCGTGGCTCGACAGGGTGAGTCCGAGCAGTACTTC. Protein sequence: CSVARQGESEQYF.

This clone showed up many times. The identical CDR3 is also encoded by other nucleotide sequences in the sample. The rearrangement links TRBV30 to TRBJ1-4, with TRBD1 identical over 10 bases. The CDR3 totals 15 residues. V was pared by 3 bases and J by 7 bases, with 8 bases of the junction left unmatched. Looked up from germline, CDR1 is GTSNPN and CDR2 is SVGIG (reference sequence). CDR3 DNA: TGTGCCTGGAGCGCCGGGACAGGGGCGGGTGAAAAACTGTTTTTT. It encodes CAWSAGTGAGEKLFF.

The chain carries TRBV6-1 and TRBJ1-4; perhaps TRBD1 as D (6 bases). Germline CDR1 and CDR2: MNHNS and SASEGT. The CDR3 length is 14 residues. Trimming took off 2 bases at V and 6 bases at J, with 10 bases between the two ends. The CDR3 loop reads CASSETRGYEKLFF. CDR3 nucleotide sequence: TGTGCCAGCAGTGAAACGAGGGGGTATGAAAAACTGTTTTTT.

In this sample, this clone turned up once. The chain recombines TRBV15 with TRBJ1-1, with D tentatively TRBD1 (5 bases). Per germline, CDR1 LNHNV and CDR2 YYDKDF (reference sequence). Between the trimmed V and J ends, which lost 0 bases and 6 bases, there was a span of 14 bases. The CDR3 is made up of 15 amino acids. The DNA for the CDR3 is TGTGCCACCAGCAGAGAATGGGTGCAGGGAGCTGAAGCTTTCTTT. Protein sequence: CATSREWVQGAEAFF.

The V gene is TRBV28, the J gene TRBJ1-6; D gene uncertain. The CDR3 extends over 14 amino acids. CDR1 is MDHEN, CDR2 SYDVKM, per germline. The V end was cut by 2 bases, the J end by 9 bases, with 11 bases between. CDR3: CASSLRVEVSPLHF. In DNA, the CDR3 is TGTGCCAGCAGTTTACGGGTAGAGGTTTCACCCCTCCACTTT.

V usage is TRBV6-6 and J usage is TRBJ2-5, with 7 bases identical to TRBD2. The CDR3 runs to 16 residues. The trim removed 0 bases at V and 4 bases at J, leaving 8 bases unmatched. Looked up from germline, CDR1 is MNHNY and CDR2 is SVGAGI (reference sequence). The chain's CDR3 is CASSYSGGVVRETQYF. Written as DNA, the CDR3 is TGTGCCAGCAGTTACTCGGGAGGGGTTGTGCGAGAGACCCAGTACTTC.

V usage is TRBV27 and J usage is TRBJ1-6; D is undetermined. CDR1 and CDR2 (germline): MNHEY, SMNVEV (reference sequence). Trimming cost V 4 bases and J 7 bases, with 11 bases left between them. The CDR3 covers 14 residues. The DNA for the CDR3 is TGTGCCAGCAGTTCCCTGGGGTTAAATTCACCCCTCCACTTT. It is translated as CASSSLGLNSPLHF.

The gene calls are TRBV5-1 and TRBJ2-5, with a tentative D call TRBD1 (5 bases). The CDR3 is made up of 14 amino acids. V lost 4 bases and J lost 2, with 12 bases in between. The V gene's germline CDR1 is SGHRS and CDR2 YFSETQ. CDR3 amino acids: CASSRPGLQETQYF. The CDR3 DNA is TGCGCCAGCAGCCGACCAGGGTTACAAGAGACCCAGTACTTC.

The CDR3 reads CASSLDQGLLEQYF. The CDR3 DNA follows: TGCGCCAGCAGCTTGGACCAGGGACTGCTGGAGCAGTACTTC. The V call is TRBV5-1, the J call TRBJ2-7; D possibly corresponds to TRBD2 (6 bases). Germline CDR1 is SGHRS and CDR2 is YFSETQ. The V end was cut by 0 bases, the J end by 7 bases, with 14 bases between. This CDR3 has 14 residues.

V usage is TRBV5-1 and J usage is TRBJ2-6; TRBD2 might be the D (6 bases). Between the trimmed V and J ends, which lost 4 bases and 0 bases, there was a span of 14 bases. The germline CDR1 and CDR2 sequences are SGHRS and YFSETQ. The CDR3 runs to 17 residues. DNA for the CDR3: TGCGCCAGCAGCCCTTGGGGGGATTCCTCTGGGGCCAACGTCCTGACTTTC. Its protein is CASSPWGDSSGANVLTF.